Shown below are 11 T cell receptor beta chains from a single sample sequenced in a study of T cell repertoires in cytomegalovirus infection. TCRdb independently ran MiXCR on the reads; one entry per CDR3 protein. The sample records around 300,000 distinct CDR3 sequences, roughly 25% being singletons. No antigen has been assigned to these receptors. The material was cultured PBMCs, obtained from culture after CMV antigen stimulation. All receptors derive from a human donor in good health (CMV status not recorded). Some clones in this sample may be carry-over from other donors' samples.

CDR3 amino acids: CASRSGTVDTQYF. The DNA of the CDR3 is TGTGCCAGCAGGTCCGGGACGGTGGATACGCAGTATTTT. J is TRBJ2-3 and V is TRBV7-6; D may be TRBD1 or TRBD2 (5 bases each). V lost 6 bases, J lost 6 bases, and 13 bases lay in between. Germline loops: CDR1 SGHVS, CDR2 FNYEAQ. The CDR3 is 13 residues long.

This clonotype was seen repeatedly, ten times or more. The chain joins TRBV7-2 to TRBJ2-3, with D possibly matching TRBD2 (5 bases). CDR1 SGHTA and CDR2 FQGNSA come from the germline V gene. V lost 5 bases, J lost 4 bases, and 10 bases lay in between. This CDR3 is built from 13 residues. CDR3 loop: CASSLSAPDTQYF. The CDR3 DNA reads as TGTGCCAGCAGCCTTAGCGCTCCAGATACGCAGTATTTT.

V gene TRBV4-1 combines with J gene TRBJ1-4; weak D call: TRBD1 (6 bases). Germline CDR1 and CDR2: MGHRA and YSYEKL. V lost 10 bases, J lost 6 bases, and 15 bases lay in between. The CDR3 totals 13 residues. CDR3 bases: TGCGCCACCTCAGGGGAGGCGTATGAAAAACTGTTTTTT. This gives the protein CATSGEAYEKLFF.

The chain recombines TRBV27 with TRBJ2-7; possible D gene TRBD1, 7 bases. CDR1 and CDR2 (germline): MNHEY, SMNVEV (reference sequence). The length of the CDR3 is 15 residues. V was clipped by 5 bases and J by 4 bases, with 18 bases between them. The CDR3 sequence is CASSLFPTGRYEQYF. The CDR3 nucleotides are TGTGCCAGCAGTCTCTTTCCGACAGGGAGGTACGAGCAGTACTTC.

This clonotype was observed a few times. V usage is TRBV11-2 and J usage is TRBJ1-5; tentative D call: TRBD1 (5 bases). There are 15 residues in the CDR3. Germline CDR1 is SGHAT and CDR2 is FQNNGV. Trimming removed 2 bases at V and 7 bases at J, with 15 bases between. CDR3 sequence (DNA): TGTGCCAGCAGCTTATCAACAGGACAAGGGCAGCCCCAGCATTTT. Protein sequence: CASSLSTGQGQPQHF.

The rearrangement uses TRBV19 and TRBJ2-2; D not resolved. V gave up 6 bases and J gave up 0 bases, with 8 bases separating them. The CDR3 contains 14 residues. Per germline, CDR1 LNHDA and CDR2 SQIVND (reference sequence). CDR3 nucleotides: TGTGCCAGTAGGGAACAAACGAACACCGGGGAGCTGTTTTTT. This gives the protein CASREQTNTGELFF.

The J gene is TRBJ2-1, the V gene TRBV5-4; 10 bases map to TRBD2. CDR1 and CDR2 from the germline V gene are SGHNT and YYREEE (reference sequence). The CDR3 totals 17 residues. J was trimmed by 6 bases and V by 4 bases; bases with no gene match: 13. DNA for the CDR3: TGTGCCAGCAGCCTCAATCCGGGACTAGCGTTTAGCAATGAGCAGTTCTTC. Protein product: CASSLNPGLAFSNEQFF.

This clonotype was seen only a few times. The gene calls are TRBV20-1 and TRBJ2-7, with 9 bases matching TRBD1. The CDR3 loop spans 15 amino acids. Germline trimming cut 3 bases from V and 3 bases from J; bases unmatched to any gene: 9. Germline V gene lookup returns CDR1 DFQATT and CDR2 SNEGSKA (reference sequence). The CDR3 sequence is CSASSPGQGIYEQYF. CDR3 nucleotide sequence: TGCAGTGCTAGTTCACCAGGACAGGGGATCTACGAGCAGTACTTC.

The chain has TRBV19 and TRBJ2-5; D is unclear. CDR1 and CDR2 from the germline V gene are LNHDA and SQIVND (reference sequence). V was pared by 7 bases and J by 0 bases, with 3 bases between. This CDR3 is 11 amino acids long. The CDR3 coding sequence is TGTGCCAGTACGTACCAAGAGACCCAGTACTTC. Translation gives CASTYQETQYF.

This clonotype was seen ten or more times. The J gene is TRBJ2-3, the V gene TRBV28, with unresolved D. The germline V and J ends were trimmed by 7 bases and 0 bases, with 11 bases remaining between them. The CDR3 loop spans 14 amino acids. The germline gives CDR1 MDHEN, CDR2 SYDVKM. The CDR3 coding sequence is TGTGCCAGCAAGCTACAGATAAGCACAGATACGCAGTATTTT. This gives the protein CASKLQISTDTQYF. Supplemented by reference TRBV28 and TRBJ2-3, the full variable domain reads DVKVTQSSRYLVKRTGEKVFLECVQDMDHENMFWYRQDPGLGLRLIYFSYDVKMKEKGDIPEGYSVSREKKERFSLILESASTNQTSMYLCASKLQISTDTQYFGPGTRLTVL.

The J gene is TRBJ1-1, the V gene TRBV20-1; D remains unclear. CDR3 size: 14 residues. Trimming took off 4 bases at V and 2 bases at J, with 14 bases between the two ends. Germline CDR1 is DFQATT and CDR2 is SNEGSKA (reference sequence). CDR3 protein: CSANLAGRNTEAFF. The CDR3 nucleotides read TGCAGTGCTAATCTTGCGGGCCGTAACACTGAAGCTTTCTTT.